The TCR beta chain described here comes from a study of naive and memory T cell subsets. Broader study findings: TCR transcript changes with activation or differentiation may affect this RNA method.

An oligonucleotide containing a UMI was ligated to the 3' end of TCR cDNA. RNA was extracted from 2.5 to 3 ml of whole blood of healthy adults. Cells were not sorted; total RNA input targeted about 1 to 1000 ng. Four PCR rounds used nested alpha and beta constant region primers plus the SP2 primer. Reverse transcription of blood and skin TCR RNA was primed at alpha and beta constant regions. Via MiXCR, TCRdb re-called the 5' RACE reads, giving one row per CDR3 protein. The table shows about 57,000 distinct CDR3 sequences, with over 6% occurring only once. Germline V gives CDR1 LNHDA, CDR2 SQIVND (reference sequence). This CDR3 comprises 14 residues. Trimming pared 11 bases from V and 0 bases from J, leaving 11 bases between. This clonotype was picked up a small number of times. Its antigen is not identified.

The chain uses TRBV19 and TRBJ1-6, with D perhaps matching TRBD1 (5 bases). This sequence originates from a female donor in good health. This CDR3 is CASRQSSYNSPLHF. For the CDR3, the DNA is TGTGCCTCCCGACAGAGCTCCTATAATTCACCCCTCCACTTT.